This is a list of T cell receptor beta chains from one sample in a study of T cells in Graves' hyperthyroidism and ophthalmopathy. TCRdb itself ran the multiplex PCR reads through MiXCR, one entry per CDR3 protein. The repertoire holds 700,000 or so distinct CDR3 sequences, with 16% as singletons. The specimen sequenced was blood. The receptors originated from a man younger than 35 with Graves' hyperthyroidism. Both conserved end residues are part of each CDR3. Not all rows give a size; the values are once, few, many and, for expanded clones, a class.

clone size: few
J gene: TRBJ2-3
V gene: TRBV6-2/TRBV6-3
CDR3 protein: CASTDRASGSTDTQYF

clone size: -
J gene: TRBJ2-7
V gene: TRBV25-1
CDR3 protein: CASSGTGEGEQYF

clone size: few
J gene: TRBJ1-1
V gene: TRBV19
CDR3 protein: CASRDVGRVNTEAFF

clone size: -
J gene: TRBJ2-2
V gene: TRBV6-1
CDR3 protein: CAIRAGAYTGELFF

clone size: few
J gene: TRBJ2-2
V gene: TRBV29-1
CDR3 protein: CSVESGASGTGELFF

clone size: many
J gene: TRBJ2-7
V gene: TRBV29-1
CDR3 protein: CSAEGQRSYEQYF

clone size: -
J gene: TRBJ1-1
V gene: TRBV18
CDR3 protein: CASFKTGQPEAFF

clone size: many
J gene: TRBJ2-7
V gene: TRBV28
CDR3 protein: CASSLGSRDGGYYEQYF

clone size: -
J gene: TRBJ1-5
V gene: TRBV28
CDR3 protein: CASSLEGRRFQPQHF

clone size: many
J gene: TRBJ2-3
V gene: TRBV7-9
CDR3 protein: CASSLAGQITDTQYF

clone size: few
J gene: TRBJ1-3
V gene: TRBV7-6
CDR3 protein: CASSLGQGAGNTIYF

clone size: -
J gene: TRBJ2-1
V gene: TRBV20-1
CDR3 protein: CSAPRGGTYNEQFF

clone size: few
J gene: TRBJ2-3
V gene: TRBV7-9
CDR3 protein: CASSLRQGFADTQYF

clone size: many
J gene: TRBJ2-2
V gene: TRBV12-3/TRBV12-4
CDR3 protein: CASSLWKRGGELFF

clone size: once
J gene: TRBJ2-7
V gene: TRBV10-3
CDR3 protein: CAIRPAGTGAYEQYF

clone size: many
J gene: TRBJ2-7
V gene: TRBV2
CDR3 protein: CASRGTSATAYEQYF

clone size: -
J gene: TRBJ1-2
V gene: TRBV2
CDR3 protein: CASSSDRGDGYTF

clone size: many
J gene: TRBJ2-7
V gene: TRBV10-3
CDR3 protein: CAARLGAGGGHEQYF

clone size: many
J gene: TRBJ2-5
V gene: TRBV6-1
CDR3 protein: CASSAGTSGTIQETQYF

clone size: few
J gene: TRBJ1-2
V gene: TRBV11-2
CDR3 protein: CASGGAQRYGYTF

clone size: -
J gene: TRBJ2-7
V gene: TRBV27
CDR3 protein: CASSLYPQGYEQYF

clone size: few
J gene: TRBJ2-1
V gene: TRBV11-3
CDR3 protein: CASSPPGGSYNEQFF

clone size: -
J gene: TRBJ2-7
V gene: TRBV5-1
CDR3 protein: CASSSLGQSTYEQYF

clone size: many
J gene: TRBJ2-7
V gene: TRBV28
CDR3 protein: CASSTPWTAYEQYF

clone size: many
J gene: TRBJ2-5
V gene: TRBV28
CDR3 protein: CASSLGDRGLGETQYF

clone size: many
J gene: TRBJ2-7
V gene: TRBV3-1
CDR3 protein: CASSQDRYEQYF

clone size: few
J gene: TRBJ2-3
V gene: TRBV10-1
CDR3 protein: CASSGAGWATQYF

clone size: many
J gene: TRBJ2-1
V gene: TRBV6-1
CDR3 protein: CASSDSGTSGSLSYNEQFF

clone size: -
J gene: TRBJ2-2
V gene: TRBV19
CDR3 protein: CASSPWTATSPGELFF

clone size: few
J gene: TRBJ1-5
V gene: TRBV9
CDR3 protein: CASSVVFGGQGNQPQHF

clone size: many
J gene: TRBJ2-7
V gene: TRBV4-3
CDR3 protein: CASSQVYGSYEQYF

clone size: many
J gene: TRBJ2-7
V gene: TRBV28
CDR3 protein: CASSPGTHIIYEQYF

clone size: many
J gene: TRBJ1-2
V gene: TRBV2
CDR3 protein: CASTRTGSGYGYTF

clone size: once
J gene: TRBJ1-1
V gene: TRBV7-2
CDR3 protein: CASRPGQGANAEAFF

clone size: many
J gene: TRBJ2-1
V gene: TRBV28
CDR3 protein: CASITAYNEQFF

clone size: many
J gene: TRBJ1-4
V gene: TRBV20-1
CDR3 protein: CSAARSREEKLFF

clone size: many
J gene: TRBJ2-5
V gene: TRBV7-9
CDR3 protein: CASSFRQVGETQYF

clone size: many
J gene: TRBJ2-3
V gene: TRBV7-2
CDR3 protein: CASSPSSRAQYF

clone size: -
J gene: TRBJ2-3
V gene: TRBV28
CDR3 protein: CASSSQDRAGSLNTQYF

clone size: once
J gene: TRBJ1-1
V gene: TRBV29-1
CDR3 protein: CSAETGGGEAFF

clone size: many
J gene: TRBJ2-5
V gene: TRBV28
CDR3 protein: CASSSRLIVQPRGRETQYF

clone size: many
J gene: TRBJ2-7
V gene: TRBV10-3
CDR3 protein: CAISAMGGEQYF

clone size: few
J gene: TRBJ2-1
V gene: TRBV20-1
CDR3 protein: CSATKDVSGEQFF

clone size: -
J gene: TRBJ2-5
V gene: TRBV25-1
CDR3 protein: CASPICGGPALEETQYF

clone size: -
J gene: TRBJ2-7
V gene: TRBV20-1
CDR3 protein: CSARKSSSATYEQYF

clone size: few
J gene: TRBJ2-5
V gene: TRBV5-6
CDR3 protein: CASSLLSGRAGETQYF

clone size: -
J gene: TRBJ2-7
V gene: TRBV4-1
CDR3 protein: CASSQLYGEQYF

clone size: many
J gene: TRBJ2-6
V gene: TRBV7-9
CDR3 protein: CASSPRDRESGANVLTF

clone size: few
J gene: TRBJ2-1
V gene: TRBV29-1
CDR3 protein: CSVEWWEGRNEQFF

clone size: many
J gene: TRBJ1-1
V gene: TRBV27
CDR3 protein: CASSFERGLGEAFF